This T cell receptor beta chain was captured by sequencing in a study of glioma-infiltrating T cells after dendritic cell vaccination. In the study overall: Patients received autologous tumor lysate-pulsed dendritic cell vaccination between about 2003 and 2012.

Only patients with spare fresh-frozen tumor and over two years of follow-up were included. PBMC were collected before vaccination, two weeks after the third vaccination, and at progression. Up to about 2 ug genomic DNA was used for TCRB CDR3 amplification. Here immunoSEQ multiplex PCR was the method, and the copy in TCRdb shows in-frame clones only, minus some. The repertoire consists of fewer than 85,000 clones, with about four fifths occurring once and the leading ten covering 7.9%. This clone turned up a few times. The sample holds other DNA sequences that translate to the same CDR3. The CDR3 is 14 residues long. V dropped 4 bases and J dropped 4; count of bases not matched to a gene: 5. Germline CDR1 reads SGHRS; CDR2 reads YFSETQ.

This clonotype was sampled from a human donor with glioblastoma. The specimen comprised blood, sampled before dendritic cell vaccination. V gene TRBV5-1 combines with J gene TRBJ2-1; 7 positions agree with TRBD1. The CDR3, as DNA: TGCGCCAGCAGCCCTGGGACAGATTACAATGAGCAGTTCTTC. Translation gives CASSPGTDYNEQFF. Based on the CDR3 plus reference TRBV5-1 and TRBJ2-1, the full variable domain is KAGVTQTPRYLIKTRGQQVTLSCSPISGHRSVSWYQQTPGQGLQFLFEYFSETQRNKGNFPGRFSGRQFSNSRSEMNVSTLELGDSALYLCASSPGTDYNEQFFGPGTRLTVL.